Listed here are 5 T cell receptor beta chains from one sample, sequenced in a study of cytomegalovirus exposure and HLA in healthy donors. Vbeta (60) and Jbeta (13) primers were used in the PCR. Profiling relied on immunoSEQ multiplex PCR, and the TCRdb table lists in-frame clones only, not all of them. The sample has roughly 160,000 clones, approximately 80% seen once. Sequenced sample: PBMCs. Every receptor here comes from a male donor in good health and CMV-seropositive.

J is TRBJ1-4 and V is TRBV21-1. TRBV21-1 is a known pseudogene. This CDR3 contains 19 residues. The CDR3, as DNA: TGTGCCAGCAGCCAAAGGAGGACCGAACGTAACACAACTAATGAAAAACTGTTTTTT. This encodes CASSQRRTERNTTNEKLFF.

The chain is built from TRBV19 and TRBJ2-2; no reliable D call. V was cut by 1 base and J by 10 bases, with 16 bases left in between. Germline lookup yields CDR1 LNHDA and CDR2 SQIVND (reference sequence). The CDR3 has 15 amino acids. CDR3 sequence (DNA): TGTGCCAGTAGTATAGCCCCGGAGACCCGTCTGGAGCTGTTTTTT. Translated, it gives CASSIAPETRLELFF. Based on the CDR3 plus reference TRBV19 and TRBJ2-2, the full variable domain is DGGITQSPKYLFRKEGQNVTLSCEQNLNHDAMYWYRQDPGQGLRLIYYSQIVNDFQKGDIAEGYSVSREKKESFPLTVTSAQKNPTAFYLCASSIAPETRLELFFGEGSRLTVL.

V gene TRBV28 combines with J gene TRBJ1-2, with a weak D call TRBD1 (5 bases). V dropped 6 bases and J dropped 3 bases, with 20 bases sitting between them. The CDR3 sequence is 16 residues long. Germline V lookup: CDR1 MDHEN, CDR2 SYDVKM. The CDR3 sequence is CASRGWGVDLDYGYTF. The CDR3 nucleotides read TGTGCCAGCAGGGGATGGGGGGTCGACCTCGACTATGGCTACACCTTC.

The chain employs TRBV7-9 and TRBJ1-1; D is unresolved. CDR1 is SEHNR, CDR2 FQNEAQ, per germline (reference sequence). The CDR3 is 12 residues long. The V end lost 6 bases, the J end lost 5 bases, and 10 bases lay between the germline ends. Here the CDR3 DNA reads TGTGCCAGCAGTACGGGTGGGACTGAAGCTTTCTTT. Its translation is CASSTGGTEAFF. Full variable domain (remainder filled in from reference TRBV7-9 and TRBJ1-1): DTGVSQNPRHKITKRGQNVTFRCDPISEHNRLYWYRQTLGQGPEFLTYFQNEAQLEKSRLLSDRFSAERPKGSFSTLEIQRTEQGDSAMYLCASSTGGTEAFFGQGTRLTVV.

V and J are TRBV19 and TRBJ1-2, with 7 bases identical to TRBD1. The trim removed 2 bases at V and 10 bases at J, leaving 7 bases unmatched. Germline assignment: CDR1 LNHDA and CDR2 SQIVND (reference sequence). This CDR3 region has 13 residues. The CDR3 DNA follows: TGTGCCAGTAGTATATCGCTGGGACAGCTCTACACCTTC. Protein: CASSISLGQLYTF.